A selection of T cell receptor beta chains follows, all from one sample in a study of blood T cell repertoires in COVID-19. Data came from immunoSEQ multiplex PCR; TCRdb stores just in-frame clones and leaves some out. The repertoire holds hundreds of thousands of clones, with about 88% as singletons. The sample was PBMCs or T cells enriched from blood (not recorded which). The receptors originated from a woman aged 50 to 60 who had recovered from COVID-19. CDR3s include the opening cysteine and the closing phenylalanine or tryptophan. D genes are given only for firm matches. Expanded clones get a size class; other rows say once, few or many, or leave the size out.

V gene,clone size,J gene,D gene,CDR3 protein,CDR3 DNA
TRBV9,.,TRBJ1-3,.,CASSVDTGWTGNTIYF,TGTGCCAGCAGCGTAGATACAGGGTGGACTGGAAACACCATATATTTT
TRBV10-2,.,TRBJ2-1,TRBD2,CASSDQLDGLAGAYNEQFF,TGCGCCAGCAGTGACCAACTTGATGGACTAGCGGGAGCCTACAATGAGCAGTTCTTC
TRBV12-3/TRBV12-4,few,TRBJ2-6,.,CASRTDGANVLTF,TGTGCCAGCAGGACAGATGGGGCCAACGTCCTGACTTTC
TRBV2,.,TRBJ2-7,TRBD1,CASRIRDRPYEQYF,TGTGCCAGCAGAATCCGGGACAGGCCCTACGAGCAGTACTTC
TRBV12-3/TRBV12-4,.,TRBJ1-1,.,CASTRGYTEAFF,TGTGCCAGCACTAGGGGGTACACTGAAGCTTTCTTT
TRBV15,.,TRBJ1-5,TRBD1,CATSSLTGSPSNQPQHF,TGTGCCACCAGCAGTCTGACAGGGTCCCCAAGCAATCAGCCCCAGCATTTT
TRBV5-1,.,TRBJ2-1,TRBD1,CASSLPRQGIEQFF,TGCGCCAGCAGCTTGCCTCGACAGGGGATTGAGCAGTTCTTC
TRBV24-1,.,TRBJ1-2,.,CATSGFGQNYGYTF,TGTGCCACCAGTGGCTTTGGACAGAATTATGGCTACACCTTC
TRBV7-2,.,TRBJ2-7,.,CASSSGGDEQYF,TGTGCCAGCAGCTCAGGAGGGGACGAGCAGTACTTC
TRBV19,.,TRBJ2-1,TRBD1,CASSIGDRGNEQFF,TGTGCCAGTAGTATAGGGGACAGGGGCAATGAGCAGTTCTTC
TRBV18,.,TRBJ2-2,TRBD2,CASSPIGTSGNTGELFF,TGTGCCAGCTCACCAATCGGGACTAGCGGTAACACCGGGGAGCTGTTTTTT
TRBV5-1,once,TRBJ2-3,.,CASSFATSPPDTQYF,TGCGCCAGCAGCTTCGCGACAAGTCCCCCCGATACGCAGTATTTT
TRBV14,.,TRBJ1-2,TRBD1,CASSHNQGVAGYTF,TGTGCCAGCAGCCATAACCAGGGGGTGGCTGGCTACACCTTC
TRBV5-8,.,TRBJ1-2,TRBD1,CASSLVGTGVYGYTF,TGTGCCAGCAGCTTGGTCGGGACAGGGGTCTATGGCTACACCTTC
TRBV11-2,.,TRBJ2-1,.,CASSLRSGLAEQFF,TGTGCCAGCAGCTTACGGTCGGGGTTGGCTGAGCAGTTCTTC
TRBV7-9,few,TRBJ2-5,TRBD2,CASSSRTRRVGETQYF,TGTGCCAGCAGCTCGCGGACTAGACGGGTGGGGGAGACCCAGTACTTC
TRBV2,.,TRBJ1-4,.,CASSKDRATNEKLFF,TGTGCCAGCAGCAAGGACAGAGCAACTAATGAAAAACTGTTTTTT
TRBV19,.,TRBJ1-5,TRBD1,CASSLSWGTGRSNQPQHF,TGTGCCAGTAGTCTCTCTTGGGGGACAGGGAGGAGCAATCAGCCCCAGCATTTT
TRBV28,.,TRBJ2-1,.,CASSPGSSGGSYNEQFF,TGTGCCAGCAGTCCCGGGAGTAGCGGAGGCTCATACAATGAGCAGTTCTTC
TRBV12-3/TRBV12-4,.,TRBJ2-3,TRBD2,CASSLAGADTQYF,TGTGCCAGCAGTCTAGCGGGAGCGGATACGCAGTATTTT
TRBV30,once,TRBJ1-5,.,CAWATGSSNQPQHF,TGTGCCTGGGCGACAGGCTCTAGCAATCAGCCCCAGCATTTT
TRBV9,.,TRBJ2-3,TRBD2,CASSVAKTSGRGDTQYF,TGTGCCAGCAGCGTAGCTAAAACTAGCGGGAGAGGAGATACGCAGTATTTT
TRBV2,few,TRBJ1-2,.,CASSDITPNYGYTF,TGTGCCAGCAGCGACATCACCCCTAACTATGGCTACACCTTC
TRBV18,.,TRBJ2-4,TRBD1,CASSPGTDKNIQYF,TGTGCCAGCTCACCAGGGACAGACAAAAACATTCAGTACTTC
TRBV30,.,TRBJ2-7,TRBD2,CAWSGAGADEQYF,TGTGCCTGGAGTGGGGCGGGAGCGGACGAGCAGTACTTC
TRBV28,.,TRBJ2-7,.,CASSLTAGASYEQYF,TGTGCCAGCAGTTTAACGGCGGGGGCATCCTACGAGCAGTACTTC
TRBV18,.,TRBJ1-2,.,CASSSRGENYGYTF,TGTGCCAGCTCATCCCGGGGGGAAAACTATGGCTACACCTTC
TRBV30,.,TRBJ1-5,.,CAWSVGQRNQPQHF,TGTGCCTGGAGTGTTGGACAGCGCAATCAGCCCCAGCATTTT
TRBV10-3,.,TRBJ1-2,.,CAISDERVGYGYTF,TGTGCCATCAGTGACGAGCGTGTTGGATATGGCTACACCTTC
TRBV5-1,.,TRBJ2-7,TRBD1,CASSSRGTGAYEQYF,TGCGCCAGCAGCTCCAGGGGGACAGGGGCCTACGAGCAGTACTTC
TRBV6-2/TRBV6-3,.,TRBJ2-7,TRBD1,CASSYFQGAVDEQYF,TGTGCCAGCAGTTACTTTCAGGGGGCGGTAGACGAGCAGTACTTC
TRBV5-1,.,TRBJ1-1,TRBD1,CASSPTETGDYTEAFF,TGCGCCAGCAGCCCCACGGAGACAGGGGATTACACTGAAGCTTTCTTT
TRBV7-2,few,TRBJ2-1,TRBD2,CASSLEASGRNEQFF,TGTGCCAGCAGCTTAGAGGCTAGCGGGAGGAATGAGCAGTTCTTC
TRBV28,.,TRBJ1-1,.,CASSQPLWSMNTEAFF,TGTGCCAGCAGCCAACCCTTATGGAGCATGAACACTGAAGCTTTCTTT
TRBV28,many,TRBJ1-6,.,CASTAHRDSYSPLHF,TGTGCCAGCACCGCCCACCGGGACTCTTATTCACCCCTCCACTTT
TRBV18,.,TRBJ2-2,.,CASSPPWQFAGELFF,TGTGCCAGCTCACCACCATGGCAGTTCGCCGGGGAGCTGTTTTTT
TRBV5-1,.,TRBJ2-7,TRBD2,CASSLGLELHEQYF,TGCGCCAGCAGCCTGGGACTAGAACTACACGAGCAGTACTTC
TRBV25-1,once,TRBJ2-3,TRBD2,CASSAAGGHRTQYF,TGTGCCAGCAGTGCTGCGGGAGGGCATCGTACGCAGTATTTT
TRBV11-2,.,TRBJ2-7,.,CASSFFRAGYYEQYF,TGTGCCAGCAGCTTCTTCCGAGCGGGCTACTACGAGCAGTACTTC
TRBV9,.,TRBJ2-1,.,CASSVWSSSDNEQFF,TGTGCCAGCAGCGTGTGGTCCTCATCAGACAATGAGCAGTTCTTC
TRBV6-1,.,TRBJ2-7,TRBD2,CASSESLRTSGSYEQYF,TGTGCCAGCAGTGAAAGCTTACGGACTAGCGGGAGCTACGAGCAGTACTTC
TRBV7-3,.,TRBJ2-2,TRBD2,CASSPRGLAEDTGELFF,TGTGCCAGCAGTCCGAGAGGACTAGCAGAAGACACCGGGGAGCTGTTTTTT
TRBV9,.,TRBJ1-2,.,CASSAQGYGYTF,TGTGCCAGCAGCGCGCAGGGATATGGCTACACCTTC
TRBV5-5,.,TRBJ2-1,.,CASSLGANEQFF,TGTGCCAGCAGCTTGGGAGCTAATGAGCAGTTCTTC
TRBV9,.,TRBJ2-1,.,CASSVEGGPYNEQFF,TGTGCCAGCAGCGTGGAGGGAGGACCTTACAATGAGCAGTTCTTC
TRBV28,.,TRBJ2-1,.,CAGGRSSYNEQFF,TGTGCCGGAGGCAGGAGCTCCTACAATGAGCAGTTCTTC
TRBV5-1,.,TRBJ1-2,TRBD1,CASSLAEGALGYTF,TGCGCCAGCAGCTTGGCTGAGGGGGCGCTGGGCTACACCTTC
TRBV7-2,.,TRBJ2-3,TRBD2,CASSLPTSGAFTDTQYF,TGTGCCAGCAGCTTACCGACTAGCGGAGCCTTCACAGATACGCAGTATTTT
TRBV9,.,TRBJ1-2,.,CASSAPTSSTGKYGYTF,TGTGCCAGCAGCGCCCCCACCTCCTCAACAGGAAAATATGGCTACACCTTC
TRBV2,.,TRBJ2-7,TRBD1,CASTGQGARGEQYF,TGTGCCAGCACCGGACAGGGGGCGCGAGGCGAGCAGTACTTC
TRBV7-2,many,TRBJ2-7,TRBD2,CASSLAGGRAYEQYF,TGTGCCAGCAGCTTAGCGGGCGGGAGGGCCTACGAGCAGTACTTC
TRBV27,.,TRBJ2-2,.,CASSLRDTGELFF,TGTGCCAGCAGTTTACGGGACACCGGGGAGCTGTTTTTT
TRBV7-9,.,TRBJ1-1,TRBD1,CASSVRTGTVFVF,TGTGCCAGCAGTGTTAGGACCGGGACAGTCTTTGTCTTT
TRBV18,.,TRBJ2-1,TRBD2,CASSPTSALRTNEQFF,TGTGCCAGCTCACCGACTAGCGCCTTACGTACGAATGAGCAGTTCTTC